The 9 T cell receptor beta chains listed next were all sequenced from one sample in a study of T cells in Graves' hyperthyroidism and ophthalmopathy. Using RNA transcripts as the source, TCR beta CDR3 regions were amplified. First-round RT-PCR targeting the TCR CDR3 was performed with the HTBI primer set. MiXCR, applied by TCRdb to the multiplex PCR reads, yields one record per CDR3 protein. The sample includes fewer than 650,000 distinct CDR3 sequences, about 46% of them seen just once. The sequencing sample was made of peripheral blood or thyroid tissue (not recorded which). These receptors originate from an adult woman with Graves' disease, either hyperthyroidism or ophthalmopathy (not recorded which).

This clonotype was counted many times. The chain employs TRBV20-1 and TRBJ2-2; 11 nucleotides align to TRBD2. Germline V CDR1 and CDR2: DFQATT, SNEGSKA (reference sequence). V was pared by 7 bases and J by 3 bases, with 4 bases of the junction left unmatched. The CDR3 runs 14 residues. CDR3 sequence (DNA): TGCAGTGGTCAGGGACTAGCGGACACCGGGGAGCTGTTTTTT. Its protein is CSGQGLADTGELFF.

The rearrangement links TRBV24-1 to TRBJ2-7; D unclear. V shed 4 bases and J shed 4 bases, with 4 bases lying between them. This CDR3 has 11 amino acids. CDR1 is KGHDR, CDR2 SFDVKD, per germline. CDR3 DNA sequence: TGTGCCACCAGTGACGGATACGAGCAGTACTTC. As protein: CATSDGYEQYF.

Comments on this clonotype: A read error is likely, as this CDR3 ends without the conserved phenylalanine or tryptophan. This chain joins TRBV25-1 and TRBJ1-1; D not certain. V lost 1 base to trimming and J lost 3 bases, with 3 bases between them. The CDR3 has 12 amino acids. Germline V gene sequence: CDR1 MGHDK, CDR2 SYGVNS. CDR3 DNA: TGTGCCAGCAGTGAATGGGACACTGAAGCTTTCCTT. It specifies CASSEWDTEAFL.

This clonotype was counted many times. J is TRBJ2-7 and V is TRBV7-2; the D is unclear. Germline lookup yields CDR1 SGHTA and CDR2 FQGNSA. This CDR3 region has 12 residues. V lost 2 bases, J lost 4 bases, and 6 bases lay in between. CDR3 sequence reads: CASSLTLYEQYF. Written as DNA, the CDR3 is TGTGCCAGCAGCTTAACCCTATACGAGCAGTACTTC.

The V gene is TRBV10-3, the J gene TRBJ1-4; D is undetermined. V shed 4 bases and J shed 8 bases, with 14 bases lying between them. Germline CDR1 ENHRY, CDR2 SYGVKD. CDR3 length equals 14 residues. In DNA form, the CDR3 reads TGTGCCATCAGTGCGCAGGACCATCAGGAAAAACTGTTTTTT. It translates to CAISAQDHQEKLFF.

This clonotype was observed at least ten times. The gene calls are TRBV7-9 and TRBJ2-7; possible D gene TRBD1, 5 bases. This CDR3 has 13 amino acids. Deletions cut 1 base from V and 4 bases from J, with 8 bases between. Germline assignment: CDR1 SEHNR and CDR2 FQNEAQ (reference sequence). CDR3: CASSLGTRYEQYF. In DNA form, the CDR3 reads TGTGCCAGCAGCTTAGGGACAAGATACGAGCAGTACTTC.

Notes on this clonotype: The junction does not match germline at one end; this may be a read error. The genes are TRBV11-2 and TRBJ1-1; TRBD1 matches 9 bases. The CDR3 has 13 amino acids. Germline V gives CDR1 SGHAT, CDR2 FQNNGV. The DNA for the CDR3 is TGTGTCAGCAGCAACAGGGGGCAGGTTGAAGCTTTCTTT. As protein: CVSSNRGQVEAFF. The whole variable domain, filled in from reference TRBV11-2 and TRBJ1-1, reads EAGVAQSPRYKIIEKRQSVAFWCNPISGHATLYWYQQILGQGPKLLIQFQNNGVVDDSQLPKDRFSAERLKGVDSTLKIQPAKLEDSAVYLCVSSNRGQVEAFFGQGTRLTVV.

This clonotype was observed many times. The J gene is TRBJ1-1, the V gene TRBV10-1; 8 bases map to TRBD1. There are 15 residues in the CDR3. V gave up 2 bases and J gave up 1 base; unmatched junction bases: 3. Germline V gene lookup returns CDR1 WNHNN and CDR2 SYGVQD (reference sequence). Here the CDR3 reads CASSEGTGGNTEAFF. The CDR3 nucleotides are TGCGCCAGCAGTGAGGGGACAGGCGGGAACACTGAAGCTTTCTTT.

In its sample, this clonotype was seen many times. This chain uses TRBV2 with TRBJ1-2, with D perhaps TRBD1 (6 bases). Looked up from germline, CDR1 is SNHLY and CDR2 is FYNNEI. V lost 1 base, J lost 11 bases, and 14 bases lay in between. The CDR3 sequence is 13 residues long. CDR3 region: CASSEGTANSYTF. CDR3 DNA: TGTGCCAGCAGTGAAGGGACAGCTAACTCTTACACCTTC.